The 24 T cell receptor beta chains reported below all come from one sample, sequenced in a study of blood T cell repertoires in COVID-19. This table comes from immunoSEQ multiplex PCR, and its TCRdb copy is limited to in-frame clones, with some not included. The repertoire has about 140,000 clones, about 86% of them found once; the top ten carry about 8%. The sequenced sample was peripheral blood. The receptors come from a human donor in a cohort sampled during active COVID-19.

The V gene is TRBV7-6, the J gene TRBJ1-4; TRBD1 agrees at 8 bases. Looked up from germline, CDR1 is SGHVS and CDR2 is FNYEAQ. Losses at the gene ends were 2 bases for V and 7 bases for J; bases not matched to a gene: 9. The CDR3 sequence is 16 residues long. The CDR3 nucleotides read TGTGCCAGCAGCTTAAGTGGGGACAGGTCGGGTGAAAAACTGTTTTTT. This gives the protein CASSLSGDRSGEKLFF.

The chain uses TRBV9 and TRBJ2-5; TRBD1 matches 10 bases. In germline, CDR1 is SGDLS, CDR2 YYNGEE. V gave up 0 bases and J gave up 4 bases; unmatched junction bases: 0. This CDR3 is built from 14 residues. The CDR3 bases are TGTGCCAGCAGCGTAGGACAGGGGGCAGAGACCCAGTACTTC. This translates into CASSVGQGAETQYF.

V gene TRBV6-4 combines with J gene TRBJ2-3; maybe TRBD2 (5 bases). Germline V gene sequence: CDR1 MRHNA, CDR2 SNTAGT. The CDR3 length is 15 residues. Trimming took off 0 bases at V and 2 bases at J, with 9 bases between the two ends. This CDR3 reads CASSDSEAATDTQYF. The DNA for the CDR3 is TGTGCCAGCAGTGACTCGGAGGCAGCCACAGATACGCAGTATTTT.

This clone was counted a single time. The V gene is TRBV7-2, the J gene TRBJ1-3, with no clear D. The CDR3 consists of 15 residues. Trimming took 5 bases from V and 5 from J, leaving 16 bases between them. Germline CDR1 and CDR2: SGHTA and FQGNSA. In DNA form, the CDR3 reads TGTGCCAGCAGCCCGCCCGGGGTCGGTCGAAACACCATATATTTT. Residues: CASSPPGVGRNTIYF.

The chain carries TRBV6-6 and TRBJ2-7; 11 bases agree with TRBD1. V lost 5 bases to trimming and J lost 9 bases; unmatched junction nucleotides: 12. The CDR3 totals 15 residues. The germline gives CDR1 MNHNY, CDR2 SVGAGI (reference sequence). CDR3: CASSNPGQGVRGQYF. The CDR3, as DNA: TGTGCCAGCAGTAACCCGGGACAGGGGGTTAGAGGGCAGTACTTC.

A few counts support this clone. The chain links TRBV20-1 to TRBJ1-3, with 8 bases aligning to TRBD1. The V gene's germline CDR1 is DFQATT and CDR2 SNEGSKA (reference sequence). The V gene end was trimmed by 3 bases and the J gene end by 0 bases; junction bases not matched to a gene: 7. This CDR3 has 16 amino acids. For the CDR3, the DNA is TGCAGTGCTAGTCGGGGACAGGTATACTCTGGAAACACCATATATTTT. Encoded protein: CSASRGQVYSGNTIYF.

The chain couples TRBV13 to TRBJ2-6, with 11 nucleotides matching TRBD1. This CDR3 region has 17 residues. Germline CDR1 is PRHDT and CDR2 is FYEKMQ (reference sequence). The V segment lost 6 bases and the J segment 2 bases; nucleotides outside the gene matches: 6. The DNA of the CDR3 is TGTGCCAGCAGTCGAGGGACAGGGGGGACTGGGGCCAACGTCCTGACTTTC. This sequence encodes CASSRGTGGTGANVLTF.

V usage is TRBV5-1 and J usage is TRBJ2-3; TRBD2 agrees at 9 bases. The CDR3 extends over 18 amino acids. V lost 3 bases to trimming and J lost 1 base; unmatched junction nucleotides: 12. The germline CDR1 and CDR2 sequences are SGHRS and YFSETQ. This chain's CDR3 is CASSSSPTSGFGTDTQYF. In DNA form, the CDR3 reads TGCGCCAGCAGCTCCTCACCTACTAGCGGGTTCGGCACAGATACGCAGTATTTT.

A single count supports this clone. The gene calls are TRBV5-1 and TRBJ2-1, with a tentative D call TRBD1 (5 bases). V was shortened by 3 bases and J by 8 bases, with 9 bases between the two germline ends. The CDR3 loop spans 12 amino acids. CDR1 and CDR2 (germline): SGHRS, YFSETQ. CDR3 sequence: CASSSQGDEQFF. CDR3 DNA: TGCGCCAGCAGCTCTCAGGGCGATGAGCAGTTCTTC.

The chain combines TRBV19 with TRBJ2-5; D unclear. Trimming took 10 bases from V and 4 from J, leaving 16 bases between them. This CDR3 has 13 residues. The germline gives CDR1 LNHDA, CDR2 SQIVND (reference sequence). The CDR3 spells CATGGAARETQYF. The DNA for the CDR3 is TGTGCCACTGGCGGTGCGGCTAGAGAGACCCAGTACTTC. Drawing the rest from reference TRBV19 and TRBJ2-5, the complete variable domain is DGGITQSPKYLFRKEGQNVTLSCEQNLNHDAMYWYRQDPGQGLRLIYYSQIVNDFQKGDIAEGYSVSREKKESFPLTVTSAQKNPTAFYLCATGGAARETQYFGPGTRLLVL.

The V call is TRBV25-1, the J call TRBJ1-1, with D uncertain. Trimming took 9 bases from V and 0 from J, leaving 17 bases between them. The CDR3 covers 15 residues. Germline CDR1 is MGHDK and CDR2 is SYGVNS. Here the CDR3 reads CASRGEVAMNTEAFF. DNA of the CDR3: TGTGCCAGTCGCGGGGAGGTTGCCATGAACACTGAAGCTTTCTTT.

This chain connects TRBV5-1 to TRBJ2-3; TRBD2 matches at 13 bases. Germline V gene lookup returns CDR1 SGHRS and CDR2 YFSETQ. V was pared by 4 bases and J by 2 bases, with 7 bases of the junction left unmatched. This CDR3 has 17 residues. CDR3 sequence reads: CASSLKTSGGITDTQYF. For the CDR3, the DNA is TGCGCCAGCAGCCTAAAGACTAGCGGGGGGATCACAGATACGCAGTATTTT.

The rearrangement uses TRBV2 and TRBJ2-3, with 7 bases lining up with TRBD1. V was pared by 7 bases and J by 3 bases, with 13 bases of the junction left unmatched. This CDR3 has 16 residues. Per germline, CDR1 SNHLY and CDR2 FYNNEI. The CDR3, as DNA: TGTGCCAGCACTCAAACCTCGACAGGGTGGACAGATACGCAGTATTTT. Protein product: CASTQTSTGWTDTQYF.

In this sample, this clone is medium-sized. CDR3 sequence reads: CAISEGRPPTATNEKLFF. The CDR3 DNA reads TGTGCCATCAGTGAAGGCAGGCCGCCAACCGCAACTAATGAAAAACTGTTTTTT. The rearrangement links TRBV10-3 to TRBJ1-4; no definite D call. The CDR3 is 18 amino acids. CDR1 and CDR2 from the germline V gene are ENHRY and SYGVKD. The ends were cut back, 3 bases at V and 0 bases at J, with 17 bases in the middle.

The chain has TRBV5-1 and TRBJ2-1, with D possibly being TRBD2 (5 bases). The CDR3 loop spans 15 amino acids. Trimming shortened V by 0 bases and J by 7 bases, and 14 bases separated the two germline ends. The germline gives CDR1 SGHRS, CDR2 YFSETQ. The CDR3: CASSLEVRSGNEQFF. CDR3 DNA: TGCGCCAGCAGCTTGGAGGTAAGGTCGGGGAATGAGCAGTTCTTC.

The V gene is TRBV6-6, the J gene TRBJ1-2; 12 bases line up with TRBD1. Germline V gene lookup returns CDR1 MNHNY and CDR2 SVGAGI (reference sequence). The V gene end was trimmed by 4 bases and the J gene end by 7 bases; junction bases not matched to a gene: 7. CDR3 length: 15 residues. The CDR3 here is CASSSGTGGSIGYTF. In nucleotides, the CDR3 is TGTGCCAGCAGTTCCGGGACAGGGGGCTCGATTGGCTACACCTTC.

V gene TRBV21-1 combines with J gene TRBJ1-1; the table names TRBD1, a call not compared with the DNA. TRBV21-1 is termed a pseudogene. This CDR3 has 17 residues. CDR3 region: CASSIGQGYLWDTEAFF. The CDR3 DNA sequence: TGTGCCAGCAGCATTGGACAGGGATACCTGTGGGACACTGAAGCTTTCTTT.

This clone came up a few times. The chain links TRBV20-1 to TRBJ1-4; TRBD1 matches at 12 bases. The CDR3 is 15 amino acids. The V gene's germline CDR1 is DFQATT and CDR2 SNEGSKA (reference sequence). Trimming took 3 bases from V and 8 from J; bases not matched to a gene: 7. In DNA form, the CDR3 reads TGCAGTGCTAGTGTGGGACAGGGGGCTTGGGAAAAACTGTTTTTT. Its protein product is CSASVGQGAWEKLFF.

The chain joins TRBV18 to TRBJ1-1; 9 nucleotides align to TRBD1. With 3 bases clipped from V and 10 bases from J, the junction kept 9 bases outside the gene matches. Looked up from germline, CDR1 is KGHSH and CDR2 is LQKENI. The CDR3 extends over 14 amino acids. Here the CDR3 DNA reads TGTGCCAGCTCACCTCAGGGACAGGGACTCGGAGCTTTCTTT. Its protein is CASSPQGQGLGAFF.

This clone has a single count. The V and J genes are TRBV6-2 or TRBV6-3 and TRBJ2-7; 8 positions agree with TRBD1. In germline, CDR1 is MNHEY, CDR2 SVGEGT. The V segment lost 2 bases and the J segment 3 bases; nucleotides outside the gene matches: 6. The CDR3 contains 15 residues. The CDR3 DNA is TGTGCCAGCAGTTACGACGGACAGGGACTCTACGAGCAGTACTTC. Amino acid sequence: CASSYDGQGLYEQYF.

J is TRBJ1-2 and V is TRBV12-3 or TRBV12-4, with 7 nucleotides matching TRBD1. The CDR3 has 13 residues. After removal of 0 bases from V and 11 bases from J, the junction contained 6 bases not matched to a gene. CDR3 sequence reads: CASSLARTGLYTF. The CDR3 DNA follows: TGTGCCAGCAGTTTAGCGCGGACAGGATTGTACACCTTC.

This clone came up a few times. The rearrangement links TRBV21-1 to TRBJ1-4; the table's D call TRBD1 went unverified against the DNA. TRBV21-1 is a recognized pseudogene. The CDR3 totals 16 residues. CDR3 nucleotides: TGTGCCAGCAGCAAAGTTTGGGACAGGGGGGGAGAAAAACTGTTTTTT. Protein: CASSKVWDRGGEKLFF.

This clone has only one observation. The chain combines TRBV24-1 with TRBJ1-3; a possible D gene is TRBD1 (5 bases). Germline loops: CDR1 KGHDR, CDR2 SFDVKD. Trimming stripped 10 bases from V and 0 bases from J, with 15 bases between. The CDR3 contains 15 residues. CDR3 sequence: CATRAPGGSGNTIYF. The CDR3 DNA sequence: TGTGCCACTAGGGCCCCGGGGGGCTCTGGAAACACCATATATTTT.

The V gene is TRBV5-1, the J gene TRBJ2-1, with TRBD2 identical over 8 bases. The CDR3 has 16 amino acids. V lost 0 bases and J lost 1; bases outside the gene matches: 3. The germline CDR1 and CDR2 sequences are SGHRS and YFSETQ. CDR3 nucleotides: TGCGCCAGCAGCTTGGACGGCGGGGGGTCCTACAATGAGCAGTTCTTC. Translating gives CASSLDGGGSYNEQFF.